Here is one TCR beta chain with its context. This clonotype was found a few times. Its antigen remains undetermined. Per-base qualities were not stored, and no clone one base away is much larger. Every donor was a healthy Caucasian. The twin cohort consisted of three pairs of female monozygotic twins, all aged 18 to 29 years. CD4+ and CD8+ T cell populations were isolated with positive isolation kits from Invitrogen. The data stem from a study of identical twins (dated by TCRdb to the mid-2010s). Study-wide context: To test whether fetal clonotypes persist, this study deep-sequenced TCR alpha and beta repertoires from monozygotic twins, from unrelated adults of various ages, and from cord blood. To rule out contamination, the twin experiments were replicated at different times with different library preparation protocols.

What the work shows at the level of the full study, not this receptor alone: In monozygotic twins, out-of-frame TCR alpha sharing was systematically underestimated by recombination models, although the models agreed with sharing between unrelated individuals. Excess twin sharing in beta out-of-frame sequences was weaker because fewer shared sequences lowered the signal-to-noise ratio. Fewer insertions were carried by abundant cord blood beta clonotypes, a similar but weaker trend appeared in young adult naive repertoires, and no such trend appeared in memory repertoires. Zero-insertion analyses could be partly confounded by invariant T cells such as MAIT and iNKT, though diverse VJ usage argued against such confounding for most clonotypes. Compared with coincidental sharing between unrelated individuals, an excess of low generation-probability sequences was observed among out-of-frame TCR alpha sequences shared between twins. Because the same donors could not be followed over many years, the conclusions relied on cross-sectional statistical analysis.

V is shortened by 8 bases, J by 5 bases, and the region joining them spans 9 bases. For CDR1 and CDR2, the germline V gene lists SGHTA and FQGNSA. Counted from cysteine to phenylalanine, this CDR3 has 11 amino acids. Left in the record is the CDR3 DNA by itself, 33 bases read in frame from the first base. To prepare the library, 5' RACE was applied. Sequencing instrument: Illumina HiSeq 2000. Template switching added a universal primer binding site, and the final cDNA carried a unique molecular identifier that allowed TCR cDNA molecules to be counted accurately. First-strand cDNA for TCR alpha and beta chains was synthesized from specific primers in the conserved constant-segment region. To control for contamination, every cDNA library carried two barcodes: a SMART-Mk sample barcode plus Illumina barcodes. TruSeq adapter sequences and Illumina sample barcodes were added in two successive PCR steps. Sequencing of the TCR alpha and beta cDNA libraries was done on the Illumina HiSeq platform using custom primers. As for how the authors treated the data: MiGEC was used to process raw reads and extract unique molecular identifiers, and MiXCR was used to find CDR3 positions. For each individual, recombination models were inferred using an EM algorithm with the repgenHMM and IGoR tools. The analysis of shared clonotypes was done with the tcR package in R, with sharing normalized by the product of cloneset sizes. To study raw recombination free of thymic and clonal selection effects, out-of-frame nonproductive sequences were analyzed. TCRdb reanalyzed the raw reads on its own, using fastp at Q25 for trimming and MiXCR for clone calling, and kept in-frame beta chains. Entries that share a CDR3 protein sequence are merged under the most common genes and DNA. TCRdb assigned the V and J calls; the authors' analysis was not used. This sample holds about 470,000 distinct CDR3 sequences; approximately 24% were observed only once. In total, the top ten clones hold just under 3% of the sample.

This sample was shared with a second study, whose subject was T cells expressing NK-cell markers. The second study also describes: Three sorted T-cell subsets (CD3+CD56+NKG2C+, CD3+CD56+NKG2C- and CD3+CD56-NKG2C+) from 7 to 9 donors had their TCR beta-chain repertoires profiled. Seven of the eight sequenced donors were HCMV-seropositive and one was HCMV-seronegative. To restrict sorting to alphabetaTCR-expressing T cells, an anti-gammadeltaTCR antibody was added in several experiments. In over 5 donors, the dominant CD3+CD56+NKG2C+ clonotypes were among the top 10 CD8+ clonotypes and accounted for roughly 1.0-8% of CD8+ T cells. Those dominant clonotypes were again the most abundant among CD3+CD56-NKG2C+ cells in four donors, at about 25-60.1%. It remained unclear whether the expanded NKG2C-expressing T cell clones were specific for HCMV antigens. The eight sequenced donors were randomly selected healthy volunteers, three men and five women. A commercial ELISA kit detecting HCMV-specific IgG in serum was used to determine HCMV serostatus. MIGEC handled demultiplexing of the reads and grouping by UMI, while MiTCR was used to assemble and quantify clonotypes. To exclude erroneous sequences, any TCR cDNA sequence not supported by at least two reads was discarded. The tcR package was used for downstream repertoire analysis, and clonotypes were matched between fractions using CDR3 nucleotide sequence together with V segment. VDJmatch was used to annotate antigen specificity against VDJdb, with one amino acid substitution in CDR3 allowed.

This TCR was sampled from a woman aged 18-29 years in good health. The sequence joins TRBV7-2 to TRBJ2-5, with the D gene uncertain. The sample consisted of CD4+ T cells sorted from blood. CDR3 region: CASGASETQYF. The nucleotide sequence is given as TGTGCCAGCGGAGCGTCGGAGACCCAGTACTTC.